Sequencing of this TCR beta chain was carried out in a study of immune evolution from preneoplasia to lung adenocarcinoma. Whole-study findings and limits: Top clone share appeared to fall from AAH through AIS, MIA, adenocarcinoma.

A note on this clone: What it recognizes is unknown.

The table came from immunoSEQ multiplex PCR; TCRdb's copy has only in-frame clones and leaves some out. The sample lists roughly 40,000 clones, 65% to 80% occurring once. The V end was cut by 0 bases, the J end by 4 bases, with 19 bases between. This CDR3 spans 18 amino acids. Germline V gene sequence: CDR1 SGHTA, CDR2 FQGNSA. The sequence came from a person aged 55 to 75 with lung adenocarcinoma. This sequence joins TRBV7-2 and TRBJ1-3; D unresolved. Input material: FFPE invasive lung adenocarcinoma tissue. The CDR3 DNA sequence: TGTGCCAGCAGCTTAGCGGGCTCCGGGGAAACCAAAGGAAACACCATATATTTT. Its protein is CASSLAGSGETKGNTIYF.